This T cell receptor (beta chain) comes out of a study of T cell repertoires in cytomegalovirus infection. The CDR3 is 15 residues long. Germline assignment: CDR1 SEHNR and CDR2 FQNEAQ (reference sequence). Trimming removed 2 bases from V and 6 bases from J, with 16 bases in between. MiXCR, run by TCRdb on the reads, gives a single entry per CDR3 protein. This sample has approximately 750,000 distinct CDR3 sequences, with less than 40% found just once. This TCR was recovered from a human donor in good health (CMV status not recorded). Some clones in this sample may be carry-over from other donors' samples. This chain joins TRBV7-9 and TRBJ1-1; D call uncertain. Sequences were obtained from PBMCs. This chain's CDR3 is CASSLYLGAGSEAFF. In DNA form, the CDR3 reads TGTGCCAGCAGCTTATACCTGGGAGCAGGCTCTGAAGCTTTCTTT.